This TCR beta chain is drawn from a study of cytomegalovirus exposure and HLA in healthy donors. Germline CDR1 is LGHNT and CDR2 is FRNRAP. CDR3 length equals 16 residues. Losses at the gene ends were 5 bases for V and 5 bases for J; bases not matched to a gene: 11. Whole-study findings and limits: Per a later analysis, HLA-associated TCR beta chains showed more clonal expansion than other, equally common TCR beta chains. Researchers reported that a few CMV-associated chains were confirmed in vitro as CMV antigen-specific.

The PCR used 60 Vbeta and 13 Jbeta primers. Here immunoSEQ multiplex PCR was the method, and the copy in TCRdb shows in-frame clones only, minus some. The table has some 150,000 clones, around two thirds seen once. A word on this clone: Its specificity is not known.

Sequencing was performed on PBMCs. This TCR derives from a woman aged 35 to 49 in good health and CMV-seronegative. The rearrangement links TRBV12-5 to TRBJ1-1, with 10 bases identical to TRBD1. The CDR3 DNA follows: TGTGCTAGTGGTCTCGACAGGGGGCTTAGAAATACTGAAGCTTTCTTT. This encodes CASGLDRGLRNTEAFF.